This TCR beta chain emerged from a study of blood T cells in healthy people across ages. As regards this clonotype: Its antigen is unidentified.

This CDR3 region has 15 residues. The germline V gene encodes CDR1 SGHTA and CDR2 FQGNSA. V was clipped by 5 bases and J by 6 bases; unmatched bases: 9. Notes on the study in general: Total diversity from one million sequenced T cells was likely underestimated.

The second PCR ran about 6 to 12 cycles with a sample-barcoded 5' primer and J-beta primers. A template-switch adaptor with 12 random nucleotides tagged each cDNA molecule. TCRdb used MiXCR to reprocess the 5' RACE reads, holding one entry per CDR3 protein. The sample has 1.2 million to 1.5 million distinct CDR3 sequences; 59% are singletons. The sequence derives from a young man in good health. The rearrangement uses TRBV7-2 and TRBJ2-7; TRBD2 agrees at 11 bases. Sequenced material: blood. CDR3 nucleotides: TGTGCCAGCAGCCCCCTCGGGACTAGCGGCCTCGAGCAGTACTTC. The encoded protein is CASSPLGTSGLEQYF. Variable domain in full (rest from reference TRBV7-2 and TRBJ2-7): GAGVSQSPSNKVTEKGKDVELRCDPISGHTALYWYRQSLGQGLEFLIYFQGNSAPDKSGLPSDRFSAERTGGSVSTLTIQRTQQEDSAVYLCASSPLGTSGLEQYFGPGTRLTVT.